The T cell receptor beta chain under discussion was sequenced for a study of cytomegalovirus exposure and HLA in healthy donors. This clone was picked up one time. Antigen specificity is unknown. Study-wide results and caveats: CMV serostatus was the only immune exposure information that was available. It was reported that the classifier diagnosed cytomegalovirus status with high specificity and sensitivity in both the original and validation cohorts.

The PCR used 60 Vbeta and 13 Jbeta primers. Assay: immunoSEQ multiplex PCR; the TCRdb copy retains only in-frame clones and omits some. The repertoire holds 170,000 or so clones, around 80% seen once, with about 1.5% in the top ten. Germline-derived CDR1 and CDR2 are SSHAT and FNYEAQ (reference sequence). V trimming: 1 base; J trimming: 5 bases; junction bases outside the gene matches: 9. The CDR3 consists of 16 residues. This receptor was identified in a woman aged 30 to 39 in good health and CMV-seropositive. This sequence joins TRBV7-7 and TRBJ2-5; 8 bases map to TRBD1. Sample: PBMCs. The CDR3 reads CASSLGGQGVGETQYF. DNA for the CDR3: TGTGCCAGCAGCTTAGGCGGACAGGGCGTTGGGGAGACCCAGTACTTC.